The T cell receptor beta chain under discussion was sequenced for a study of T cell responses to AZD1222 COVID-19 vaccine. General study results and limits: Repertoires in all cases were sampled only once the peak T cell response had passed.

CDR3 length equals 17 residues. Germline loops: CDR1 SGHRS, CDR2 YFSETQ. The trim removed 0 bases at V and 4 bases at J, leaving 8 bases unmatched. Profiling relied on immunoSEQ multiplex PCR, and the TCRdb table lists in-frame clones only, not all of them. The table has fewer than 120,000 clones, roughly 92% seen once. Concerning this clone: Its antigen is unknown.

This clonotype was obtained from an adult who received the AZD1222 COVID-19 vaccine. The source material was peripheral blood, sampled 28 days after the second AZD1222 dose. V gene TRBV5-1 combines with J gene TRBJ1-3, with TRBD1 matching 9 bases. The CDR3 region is CASSLGDRVKLGNTIYF. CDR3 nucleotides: TGCGCCAGCAGCTTGGGGGACAGGGTAAAGCTCGGAAACACCATATATTTT.